This TCR beta chain was found in a study of CD8 T cells in ankylosing spondylitis. Findings and caveats of the study: A TCR beta motif of several highly homologous variants appeared characteristic of ankylosing spondylitis blood. Disease-linked clones, CD8+, were relatively rare in peripheral blood.

This clonotype was seen a few times. The target antigen is unknown. Germline V gene sequence: CDR1 MNHEY, CDR2 SVGAGI. With 0 bases removed from V and 3 bases from J, the gap between germline ends came to 20 bases. The CDR3 runs 19 residues. Preparation of TCR beta libraries was done by quantitative 5'-RACE with molecular barcodes. TCRdb re-called the 5' RACE reads through MiXCR, storing one row per CDR3 protein. The table shows 270,000 or so distinct CDR3 sequences, with 15% to 20% occurring only once. The receptor was derived from a male donor with ankylosing spondylitis or in good health (not recorded which). The chain uses TRBV6-5 and TRBJ2-2; the D gene is possibly TRBD2 (6 bases). Material for sequencing was blood, either unsorted or a sorted T cell fraction (not recorded which). CDR3 DNA sequence: TGTGCCAGCAGTTACTCGAAGTCCGATCGGGAGTCGGACACCGGGGAGCTGTTTTTT. This sequence encodes CASSYSKSDRESDTGELFF.